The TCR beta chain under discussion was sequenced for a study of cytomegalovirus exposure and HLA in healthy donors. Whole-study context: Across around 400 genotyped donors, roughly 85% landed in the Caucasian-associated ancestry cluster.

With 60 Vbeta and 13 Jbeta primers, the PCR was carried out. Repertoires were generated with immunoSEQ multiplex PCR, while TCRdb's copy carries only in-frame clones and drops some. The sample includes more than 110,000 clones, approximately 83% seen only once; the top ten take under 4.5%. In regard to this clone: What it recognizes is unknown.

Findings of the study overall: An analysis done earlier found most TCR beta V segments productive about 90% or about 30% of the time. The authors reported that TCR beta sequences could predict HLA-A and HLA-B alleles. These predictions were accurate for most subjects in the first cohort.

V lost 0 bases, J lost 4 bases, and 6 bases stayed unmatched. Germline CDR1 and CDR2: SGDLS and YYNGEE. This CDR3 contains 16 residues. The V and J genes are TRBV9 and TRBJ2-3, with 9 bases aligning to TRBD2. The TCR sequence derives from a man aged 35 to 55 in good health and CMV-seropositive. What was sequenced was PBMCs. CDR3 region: CASSVGWASGADTQYF. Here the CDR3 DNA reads TGTGCCAGCAGCGTAGGTTGGGCTAGCGGGGCAGATACGCAGTATTTT. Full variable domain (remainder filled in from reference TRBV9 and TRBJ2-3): DSGVTQTPKHLITATGQRVTLRCSPRSGDLSVYWYQQSLDQGLQFLIQYYNGEERAKGNILERFSAQQFPDLHSELNLSSLELGDSALYFCASSVGWASGADTQYFGPGTRLTVL.